The clone carrying this T cell receptor (beta chain) has a handful of counts. Its antigen is unidentified. This entry belongs to a study of T cells in Graves' hyperthyroidism and ophthalmopathy. The study, taken as a whole, reports: Most clonotypes expanded in thyroid above 0.001 were likewise present in blood. Prediction of ophthalmopathy progression came a median approximately 6.6 months pre-onset.

Researchers amplified the TCR beta CDR3 regions from RNA transcripts. The TCR CDR3 was amplified in a first-round RT-PCR using the HTBI primer set. Each CDR3 protein gets one entry after TCRdb re-called the multiplex PCR reads with MiXCR. The sample has under 400,000 distinct CDR3 sequences, approximately 15% seen once. This receptor was obtained from a woman in her late teens or twenties with Graves' hyperthyroidism that later progressed to Graves' ophthalmopathy. The specimen sequenced was blood.

The CDR3: CSAGTIYNEQFF. Here the CDR3 DNA reads TGCAGTGCCGGGACTATCTACAATGAGCAGTTCTTC. The chain recombines TRBV20-1 with TRBJ2-1, with 7 bases identical to TRBD2. The J segment lost 3 bases and the V segment lost 6 bases, leaving 2 bases of the junction unmatched. This CDR3 contains 12 residues. Germline V gene data show CDR1 as DFQATT and CDR2 as SNEGSKA (reference sequence).